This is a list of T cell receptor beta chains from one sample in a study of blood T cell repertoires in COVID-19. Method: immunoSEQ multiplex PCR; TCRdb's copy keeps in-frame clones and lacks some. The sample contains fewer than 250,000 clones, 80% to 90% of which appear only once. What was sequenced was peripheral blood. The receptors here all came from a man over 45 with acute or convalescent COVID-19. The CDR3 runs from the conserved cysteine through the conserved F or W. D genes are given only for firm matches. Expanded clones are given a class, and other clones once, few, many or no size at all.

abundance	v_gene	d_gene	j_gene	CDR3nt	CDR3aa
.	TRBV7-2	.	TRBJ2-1	TGTGCCAGCAGCTTAGCTAGCGTACTCAATGAGCAGTTCTTC	CASSLASVLNEQFF
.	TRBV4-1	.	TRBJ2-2	TGCGCCAGCAGCCAACAAGGGGGAGCGGGGGAGCTGTTTTTT	CASSQQGGAGELFF
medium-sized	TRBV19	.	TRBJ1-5	TGTGCCAGTAAGTCCCGGGAGGGAAGACCTAGCAATCAGCCCCAGCATTTT	CASKSREGRPSNQPQHF
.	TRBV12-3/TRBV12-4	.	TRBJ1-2	TGTGCCAGCAGCTCGACTGAGAACTATGGCTACACCTTC	CASSSTENYGYTF
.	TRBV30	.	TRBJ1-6	TGTGCCTGGAGTCCCGCCGGGAACTCCTATAATTCACCCCTCCACTTT	CAWSPAGNSYNSPLHF
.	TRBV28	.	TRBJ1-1	TGTGCCAGCAGTACTATAGGGGGCACTGAAGCTTTCTTT	CASSTIGGTEAFF
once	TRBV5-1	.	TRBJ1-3	TGCGCCAGCAGCGCCTCAGGGTCAGGCTCTGGAAACACCATATATTTT	CASSASGSGSGNTIYF
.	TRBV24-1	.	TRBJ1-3	TGTGCCACCAGTGATTCCACGGGTCCGGGAAACACCATATATTTT	CATSDSTGPGNTIYF
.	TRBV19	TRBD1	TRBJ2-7	TGTGCCAGTAGTATAGAGACAGGGAGTCCCTACGAGCAGTACTTC	CASSIETGSPYEQYF
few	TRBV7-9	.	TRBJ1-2	TGTGCCAGCAGCCATGGGGCGGACAGATCCCTCTATGGCTACACCTTC	CASSHGADRSLYGYTF
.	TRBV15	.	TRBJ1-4	TGTGCCACCAGCAGAGATCGCCGGGGTGGTGAAAAACTGTTTTTT	CATSRDRRGGEKLFF
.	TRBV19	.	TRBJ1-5	TGTGCCAGTAGTATATTGGCCGACGGGGGTCAGCCCCAGCATTTT	CASSILADGGQPQHF
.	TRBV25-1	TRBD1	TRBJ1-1	TGTGCCAGCAGTGAAGACAGGGGGGGAGCCACTGAAGCTTTCTTT	CASSEDRGGATEAFF
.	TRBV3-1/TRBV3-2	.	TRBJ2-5	TGTGCCAGCAGCCAAGATCTTGGGCGGGGAGAGACCCAGTACTTC	CASSQDLGRGETQYF
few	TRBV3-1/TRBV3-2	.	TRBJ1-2	TGTGCCAGCAGCCAGTCCACCGGGGGGGGTGGCTACACCTTC	CASSQSTGGGGYTF
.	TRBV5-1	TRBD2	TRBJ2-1	TGCGCCAGCAGCTTAGTATCGTCTAGCGGAAGCTCCTACAATGAGCAGTTCTTC	CASSLVSSSGSSYNEQFF
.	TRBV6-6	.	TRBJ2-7	TGTGCCAGCAGTTACCAGGGCCTCGCTTACGAGCAGTACTTC	CASSYQGLAYEQYF
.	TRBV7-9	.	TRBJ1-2	TGTGCCAGCAGCGAAGGCAGGGGAAACTATGGCTACACCTTC	CASSEGRGNYGYTF
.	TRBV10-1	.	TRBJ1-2	TGCGCCAGCAGTGAGTCGACAGCCTATGGCTACACCTTC	CASSESTAYGYTF
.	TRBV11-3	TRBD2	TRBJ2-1	TGTGCCAGCAGCTCCGGGACTAGCGTCAATGAGCAGTTCTTC	CASSSGTSVNEQFF
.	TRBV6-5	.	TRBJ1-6	TGTGCCAGCAGTTACTCCATCAGGGAAGTCTCACCCCTCCACTTT	CASSYSIREVSPLHF
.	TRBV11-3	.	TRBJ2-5	TGTGCCAGCACTGCAGGGCAAGAGACCCAGTACTTC	CASTAGQETQYF
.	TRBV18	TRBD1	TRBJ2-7	TGTGCCAGCTCACCGACAGGGGAGGCCTACGAGCAGTACTTC	CASSPTGEAYEQYF
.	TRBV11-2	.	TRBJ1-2	TGTGCCAGCAGCTTAGGTCCAGGGGCAATGGATGGCTACACCTTC	CASSLGPGAMDGYTF
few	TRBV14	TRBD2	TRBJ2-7	TGTGCCAGCAGCCTTGTCCTAGCGGGAGAGCAGTACTTC	CASSLVLAGEQYF
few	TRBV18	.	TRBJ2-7	TGTGCCAGCTCACATGCACCTACGGACAGCTCCTACGAGCAGTACTTC	CASSHAPTDSSYEQYF
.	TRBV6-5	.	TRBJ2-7	TGTGCCAGCAGAAAAGGGGGCGGGAGGTCCTACGAGCAGTACTTC	CASRKGGGRSYEQYF
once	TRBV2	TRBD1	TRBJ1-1	TGTGCCAGCAGTCAGTACACAGGGGGGCGCACTGAAGCTTTCTTT	CASSQYTGGRTEAFF
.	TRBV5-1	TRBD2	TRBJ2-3	TGCGCCAGCAGCATAACCGGGACTAGTATGGATACGCAGTATTTT	CASSITGTSMDTQYF
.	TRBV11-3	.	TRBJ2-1	TGTGCCAGCAGCTTAGGCGGGCCCTACAATGAGCAGTTCTTC	CASSLGGPYNEQFF
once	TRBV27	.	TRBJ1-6	TGTGCCAGTCGGGAGTGGAGGTCGCGATATTCACCCCTCCACTTT	CASREWRSRYSPLHF
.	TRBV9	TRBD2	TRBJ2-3	TGTGCCAGCAGCGTAGTTACGGGGGGACGCACAGATACGCAGTATTTT	CASSVVTGGRTDTQYF
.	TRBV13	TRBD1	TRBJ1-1	TGTGCCAGCACCTACTCGTTACGGGACAGGGAAGAGACTGAAGCTTTCTTT	CASTYSLRDREETEAFF
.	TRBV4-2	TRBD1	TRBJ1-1	TGTGCCAGCAGCCAAGATCCCCGGACAGGGGCCACCATGAACACTGAAGCTTTCTTT	CASSQDPRTGATMNTEAFF
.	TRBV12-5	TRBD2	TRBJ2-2	TGTGCTAGTGGTTTGAAACCAACTAGCGGGAGTTACTCTAGTCGGAACACCGGGGAGCTGTTTTTT	CASGLKPTSGSYSSRNTGELFF
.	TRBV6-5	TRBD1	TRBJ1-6	TGTGCCAGCTCAAGACAGGGGGATTCACCCCTCCACTTT	CASSRQGDSPLHF
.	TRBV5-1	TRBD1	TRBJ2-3	TGCGCCAGCAGCCCGGGACAGCCCAGCACAGATACGCAGTATTTT	CASSPGQPSTDTQYF
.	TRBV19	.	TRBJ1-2	TGTGCCAGTACCCAGTCGGGTGGCTACACCTTC	CASTQSGGYTF
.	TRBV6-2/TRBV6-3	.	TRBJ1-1	TGTGCCAGCAGTTCACTGACAGGCCTGGGAGGGACTGAAGCTTTCTTT	CASSSLTGLGGTEAFF
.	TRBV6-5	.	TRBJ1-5	TGTGCCAGCCAGGGTGGGAATCAGCCCCAGCATTTT	CASQGGNQPQHF
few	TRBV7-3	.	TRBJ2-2	TGTGCCAGCAGCATTGGGACATTGGGCACCGGGGAGCTGTTTTTT	CASSIGTLGTGELFF
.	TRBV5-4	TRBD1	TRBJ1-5	TGTGCCAGCAGCTTTGGGCCGACAGGGGATCAGCCCCAGCATTTT	CASSFGPTGDQPQHF
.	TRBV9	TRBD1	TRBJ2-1	TGTGCCAGCAGCACACAGGGGCGTCGCTACAATGAGCAGTTCTTC	CASSTQGRRYNEQFF
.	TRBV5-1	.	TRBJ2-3	TGCGCCAGCAGCTTGGGGCGTGGGGGCGATACGCAGTATTTT	CASSLGRGGDTQYF